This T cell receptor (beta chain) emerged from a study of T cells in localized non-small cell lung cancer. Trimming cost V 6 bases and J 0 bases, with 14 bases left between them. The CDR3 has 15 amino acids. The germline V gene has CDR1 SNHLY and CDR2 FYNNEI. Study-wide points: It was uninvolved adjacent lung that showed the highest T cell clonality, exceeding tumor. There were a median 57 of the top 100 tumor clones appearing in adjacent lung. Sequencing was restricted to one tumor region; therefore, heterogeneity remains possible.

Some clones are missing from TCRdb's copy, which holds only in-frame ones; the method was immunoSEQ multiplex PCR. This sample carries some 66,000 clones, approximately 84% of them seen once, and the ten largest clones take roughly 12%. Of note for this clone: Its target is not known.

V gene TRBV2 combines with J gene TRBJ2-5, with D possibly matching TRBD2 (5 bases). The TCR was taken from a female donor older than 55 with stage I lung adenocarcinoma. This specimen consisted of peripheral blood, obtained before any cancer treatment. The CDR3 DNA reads TGTGCCAGCAGGCGAGCGGTCCCGTACCAAGAGACCCAGTACTTC. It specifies CASRRAVPYQETQYF.